The 5 T cell receptor beta chains below all came from one sample that was sequenced in a study of beta chain features in type 1 diabetes. Their target antigens are unknown. Regarding the study as a whole: Moderate but significant shortening of TCRB CDR3s was recorded in all four CD4+ subsets from Type 1 diabetes patients.

Reverse transcription of all isolated RNA meant that expressed TCRB transcripts were sequenced. The assay was immunoSEQ multiplex PCR, and TCRdb's table has in-frame clones only and misses some. The sample consists of about 160,000 clones, 7.8% of them appearing once. Sequences were obtained from central memory CD4+ T cells from blood. Every receptor here comes from a woman in her 40s with type 1 diabetes.

The chain employs TRBV29-1 and TRBJ1-2, with D possibly TRBD1 on 6 matching bases. CDR3 length: 15 residues. V was trimmed by 6 bases and J by 2 bases, leaving 19 bases between them. CDR1 is SQVTM and CDR2 is ANQGSEA in the germline V gene. This chain's CDR3 is CSVFLTGDYNYGYTF. Here the CDR3 DNA reads TGCAGCGTCTTTCTGACAGGAGATTACAACTATGGCTACACCTTC.

This clone was found a few times. The J gene is TRBJ1-1, the V gene TRBV6-6; D might be TRBD1 (6 bases). CDR3 length: 13 residues. CDR1 is MNHNY, CDR2 SVGAGI, per germline (reference sequence). Trimming shortened V by 11 bases and J by 2 bases, and 15 bases separated the two germline ends. CDR3 nucleotides: TGTGCCGGAGCTGGACAGCCAAACACTGAAGCTTTCTTT. Protein product: CAGAGQPNTEAFF.

This clone occurred a few times. The chain employs TRBV4-2 and TRBJ1-4; possibly TRBD1 for D (5 bases). The CDR3 totals 15 residues. In germline, CDR1 is LGHNA, CDR2 YNFKEQ. V dropped 0 bases and J dropped 4 bases, with 9 bases sitting between them. The CDR3 protein is CASSQERQFNEKLFF. CDR3 nucleotide sequence: TGTGCCAGCAGCCAAGAAAGACAGTTTAATGAAAAACTGTTTTTT.

About this clone: The junction shows a germline mismatch at one end, possibly a read error. J is TRBJ2-5 and V is TRBV7-7, with D perhaps matching TRBD2 (6 bases). The CDR3 extends over 14 amino acids. CDR1 and CDR2 (germline): SSHAT, FNYEAQ (reference sequence). The DNA for the CDR3 is TGTGCTAGCAGCTTAGCCCGGGGGTCAGGAGCCCAGTACTTC. Translating it yields CASSLARGSGAQYF.

This clone was picked up many times. The rearrangement joins TRBV9 to TRBJ2-5; 7 positions agree with TRBD2. In germline, CDR1 is SGDLS, CDR2 YYNGEE. This CDR3 is 14 amino acids long. Trimming removed 3 bases from V and 2 bases from J; junction bases left unmatched: 4. This chain's CDR3 is CASSAGTIQETQYF. In DNA form, the CDR3 reads TGTGCCAGCAGCGCAGGGACTATTCAAGAGACCCAGTACTTC.